The sequence of this T cell receptor (beta chain) was determined in a study of T cell changes during pregnancy in multiple sclerosis. Measured with immunoSEQ multiplex PCR; TCRdb has only the in-frame clones, and not every one. The data contain some 64,000 clones, approximately 90% of them seen just once; the ten biggest clones take up roughly 0.9%. Germline lookup yields CDR1 LGHNA and CDR2 YSLEER. The ends were cut back, 4 bases at V and 4 bases at J, with 26 bases in the middle. The CDR3 totals 19 residues. The V and J genes are TRBV4-3 and TRBJ2-1; tentatively, D is TRBD2 (5 bases). This sequence originates from a female donor in good health, enrolled as a control in a pregnancy study. The sample in question was peripheral blood, obtained in the first trimester of pregnancy. The CDR3 bases are TGCGCCAGCAGCCCGTACCCTAGAGCCCCCAGCGGATTATACAATGAGCAGTTCTTC. Translation: CASSPYPRAPSGLYNEQFF.